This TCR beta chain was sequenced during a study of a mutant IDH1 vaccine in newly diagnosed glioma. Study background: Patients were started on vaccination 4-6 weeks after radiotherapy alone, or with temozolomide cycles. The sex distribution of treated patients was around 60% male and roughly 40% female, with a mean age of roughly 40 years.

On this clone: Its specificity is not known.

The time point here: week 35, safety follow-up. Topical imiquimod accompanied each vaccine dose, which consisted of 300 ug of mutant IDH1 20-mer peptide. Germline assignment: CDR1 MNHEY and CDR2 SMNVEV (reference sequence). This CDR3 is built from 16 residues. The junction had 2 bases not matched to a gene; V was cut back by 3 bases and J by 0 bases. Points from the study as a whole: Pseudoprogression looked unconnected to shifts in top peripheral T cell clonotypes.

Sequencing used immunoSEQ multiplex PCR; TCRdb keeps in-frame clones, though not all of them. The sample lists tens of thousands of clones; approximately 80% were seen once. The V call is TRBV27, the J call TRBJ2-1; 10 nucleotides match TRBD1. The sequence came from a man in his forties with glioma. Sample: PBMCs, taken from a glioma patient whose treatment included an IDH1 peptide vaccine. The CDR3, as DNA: TGTGCCAGCAGTTTGGGACAGGGGAGCTCCTACAATGAGCAGTTCTTC. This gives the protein CASSLGQGSSYNEQFF.